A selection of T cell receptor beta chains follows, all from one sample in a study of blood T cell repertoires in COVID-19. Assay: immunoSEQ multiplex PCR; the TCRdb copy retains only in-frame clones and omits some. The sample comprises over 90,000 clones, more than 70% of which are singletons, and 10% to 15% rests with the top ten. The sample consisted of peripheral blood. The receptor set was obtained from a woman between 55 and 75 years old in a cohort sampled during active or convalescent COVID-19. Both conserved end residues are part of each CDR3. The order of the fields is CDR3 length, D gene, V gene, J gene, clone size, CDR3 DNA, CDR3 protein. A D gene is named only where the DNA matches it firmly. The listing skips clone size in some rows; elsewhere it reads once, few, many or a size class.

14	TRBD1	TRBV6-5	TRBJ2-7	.	TGTGCCAGCACCGATCTAGGGACAGGGGGCGAGCAGTACTTC	CASTDLGTGGEQYF
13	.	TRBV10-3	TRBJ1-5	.	TGTGCCATCTGTCGGGAGCCTAATCAGCCCCAGCATTTT	CAICREPNQPQHF
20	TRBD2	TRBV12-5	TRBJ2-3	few	TGTGCTAGTGGTTTGGCCCTCGGGACTAGCGGGGGCACTCTCACAGATACGCAGTATTTT	CASGLALGTSGGTLTDTQYF
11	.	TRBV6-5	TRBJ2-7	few	TGTGCCAGCAAGGCCAGGGGCGAGCAGTACTTC	CASKARGEQYF
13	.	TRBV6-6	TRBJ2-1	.	TGTGCCAGCCAAGGACAATCCTACAATGAGCAGTTCTTC	CASQGQSYNEQFF
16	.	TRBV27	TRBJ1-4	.	TGTGCCAGCAGTTTATCAAGCCCCCCAGCAGGAGAAAAACTGTTTTTT	CASSLSSPPAGEKLFF
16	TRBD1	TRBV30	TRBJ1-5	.	TGTGCCTGGAGTCAAGGACAGGGGAGGTATTATCAGCCCCAGCATTTT	CAWSQGQGRYYQPQHF
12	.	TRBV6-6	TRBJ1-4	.	TGTGCCAGCAGTTCCGAGGACAGAAAAGGGTGGTTT	CASSSEDRKGWF
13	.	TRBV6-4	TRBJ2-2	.	TGTGCCAGCAGCATCCGAGGAACCGGGGAGCTGTTTTTT	CASSIRGTGELFF
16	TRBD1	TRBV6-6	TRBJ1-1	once	TGTGCCAGCAGTCCTAGGACAGGTCTAACGAACACTGAAGCTTTCTTT	CASSPRTGLTNTEAFF
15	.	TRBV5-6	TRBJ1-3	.	TGTGCCAGCAGCTTGTATGGGCTCACCGGAAACACCATATATTTT	CASSLYGLTGNTIYF
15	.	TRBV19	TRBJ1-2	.	TGTGCCAGTAGTATCGGACAGAGCACTTACTATGGCTACACCTTC	CASSIGQSTYYGYTF
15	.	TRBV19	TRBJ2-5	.	TGTGCCAGTAGTAGGGGGGGACATCTTCAAGAGACCCAGTACTTC	CASSRGGHLQETQYF
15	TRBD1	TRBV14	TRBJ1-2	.	TGTGCCAGCAGCCCTCTAGGAACAGGGGCTATCGGCTACACCTTC	CASSPLGTGAIGYTF
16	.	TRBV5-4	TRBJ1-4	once	TGTGCCAGCAGCTTGGCCGTCGGGGGGGCAAGAGAAAAACTGTTTTTT	CASSLAVGGAREKLFF
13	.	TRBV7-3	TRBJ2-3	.	TGTGCCAGCAGCGGACAGTTCACAGATACGCAGTATTTT	CASSGQFTDTQYF
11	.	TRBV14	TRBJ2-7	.	TGTGCCAGCAGCGTAACTAGCGAGCAGTACTTC	CASSVTSEQYF
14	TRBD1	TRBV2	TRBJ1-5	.	TGTGCCAGCAGGAACGACAGGGGAGGACAGCCCCAGCATTTT	CASRNDRGGQPQHF
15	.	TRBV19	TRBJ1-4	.	TGTGCCAGCCAAAAACTGGGTACTAAAGGTGAAAAACTGTTTTTT	CASQKLGTKGEKLFF
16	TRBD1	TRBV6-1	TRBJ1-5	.	TGTGCCAGCAGTGATATCGGGACAGGGGATAATCAGCCCCAGCATTTT	CASSDIGTGDNQPQHF
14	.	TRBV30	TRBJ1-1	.	TGTGCCTGGAGTGTAGGGGGGGCAAACACTGAAGCTTTCTTT	CAWSVGGANTEAFF
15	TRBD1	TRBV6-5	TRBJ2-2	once	TGTGCCAGCAGTTACTCGAAAGGGACAGGGGGCGCGCTGTTTTTT	CASSYSKGTGGALFF
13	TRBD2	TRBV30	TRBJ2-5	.	TGTGCCTGGAGTGTACGGGAGGGGCTGACCCAGTACTTC	CAWSVREGLTQYF
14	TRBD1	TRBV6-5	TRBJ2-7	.	TGTGCCAGCAGTTGGACAGGTTTCTCCGACGAGCAGTACTTC	CASSWTGFSDEQYF
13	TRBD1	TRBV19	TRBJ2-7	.	TGTGCCAGTAGTCGCGACAGGGAGTACGAGCAGTACTTC	CASSRDREYEQYF
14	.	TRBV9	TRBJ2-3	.	TGTGCCAGCAGCGTTTGGGCTAGCACAGATACGCAGTATTTT	CASSVWASTDTQYF
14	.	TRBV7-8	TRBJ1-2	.	TGTGCCAGCAGCTTAGCGCGGATTAACTATGGCTACACCTTC	CASSLARINYGYTF
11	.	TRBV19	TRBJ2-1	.	TGTGCCAGTAATAACAGGGTCCAGCAGTTCTTC	CASNNRVQQFF
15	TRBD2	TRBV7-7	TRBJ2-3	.	TGTGCTAGCAGCTTCGGGGGAGGGCCCACAGATACGCAGTATTTT	CASSFGGGPTDTQYF
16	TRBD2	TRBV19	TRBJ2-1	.	TGTGCCAGTAGTCCTACGGGACTAGCGGGAATTGTTGAGCAGTTCTTC	CASSPTGLAGIVEQFF
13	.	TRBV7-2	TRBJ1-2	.	TGTGCCAGCAGCCCACAGCCGAGCCATGGCTACACCTTC	CASSPQPSHGYTF
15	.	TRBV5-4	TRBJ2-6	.	TGTGCCAGCAGCTTGGGGAGCTCTGGGGCCAACGTCCTGACTTTC	CASSLGSSGANVLTF
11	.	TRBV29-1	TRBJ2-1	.	TGCAGCGTTGAAGATCAGGGCGGTATTTTCTTC	CSVEDQGGIFF
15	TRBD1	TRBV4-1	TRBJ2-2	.	TGCGCCAGCAGCTTCCAAGACAGGGTGGCCGGGGAGCTGTTTTTT	CASSFQDRVAGELFF
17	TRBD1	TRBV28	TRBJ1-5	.	TGTGCCAGCAGGGCTTACGGGACAGAGTATACCAATCAGCCCCAGCATTTT	CASRAYGTEYTNQPQHF
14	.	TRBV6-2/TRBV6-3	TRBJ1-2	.	TGTGCCAGCAGTTACCCCCGGACAGCCTATGGCTACACCTTC	CASSYPRTAYGYTF
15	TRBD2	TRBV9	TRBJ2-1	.	TGTGCCAGCAGCACTAGCGGAAGGACCTACAATGAGCAGTTCTTC	CASSTSGRTYNEQFF
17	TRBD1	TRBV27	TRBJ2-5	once	TGTGCCAGCAGTCCCCGGACAGGGGGCGCGACCCAAGAGACCCAGTACTTC	CASSPRTGGATQETQYF
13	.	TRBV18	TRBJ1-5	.	TGTGCCAGCTCACCACAAGATTCAGGACCCCAGCATTTT	CASSPQDSGPQHF
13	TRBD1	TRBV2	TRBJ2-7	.	TGTGCCAGCAGTGCCAGGGGGCGAGTCGAGCAGTACTTC	CASSARGRVEQYF
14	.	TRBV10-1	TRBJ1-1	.	TGCGCCAGCAGTGACCCCGGGACAAGCACTGAAGCTTTCTTT	CASSDPGTSTEAFF
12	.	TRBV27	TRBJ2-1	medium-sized	TGTGCCAGCAGTCCGGACAGAATTGTGCAGTTCTTC	CASSPDRIVQFF
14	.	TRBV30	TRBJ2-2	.	TGTGCCTGGAGTGTAGGCCTAGGAGGCGGGGAGCTGTTTTTT	CAWSVGLGGGELFF
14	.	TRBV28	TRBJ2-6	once	TGTGCCAGCAGACGAGGATCTGGGGCCAACGTCCTGACTTTC	CASRRGSGANVLTF
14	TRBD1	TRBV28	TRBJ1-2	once	TGTGCCAGCAGTTTACCGGGACAGGCCTATGGCTACACCTTC	CASSLPGQAYGYTF
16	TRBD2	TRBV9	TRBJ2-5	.	TGTGCCAGCAGCGTAGCTAGTCTAGCGGGAGAGGGGACCCAGTACTTC	CASSVASLAGEGTQYF